The next 18 T cell receptor beta chains were all read from a single sample in a study of OX40 agonist ivuxolimab in advanced cancers. Profiled with immunoSEQ multiplex PCR; TCRdb holds only in-frame clones, not every one. The sample contains 45,000 to 65,000 clones, roughly nine tenths of which appear only once. The starting material was CD4+ or CD8+ T cells sorted from blood, obtained in a trial of the OX40 agonist ivuxolimab. Receptors were obtained from an adult with an advanced solid tumor such as melanoma, head and neck, liver or kidney cancer.

This sequence joins TRBV4-1 and TRBJ1-3; tentatively, D is TRBD1 (5 bases). The CDR3 length is 12 residues. Germline values: CDR1 MGHRA, CDR2 YSYEKL. The V end was cut by 5 bases, the J end by 6 bases, with 8 bases between. The CDR3 loop is CASSLGVNTIYF. The CDR3 DNA is TGCGCCAGCAGCTTAGGGGTAAACACCATATATTTT.

This clone came up once. This rearrangement joins TRBV5-1 to TRBJ1-3, with 11 bases lining up with TRBD1. Trimming at V came to 1 base and at J to 2 bases, leaving 2 bases not matched to a gene. This CDR3 has 16 residues. Germline-derived CDR1 and CDR2 are SGHRS and YFSETQ. Here the CDR3 reads CASSLLGQGAGNTIYF. DNA for the CDR3: TGCGCCAGCAGCTTGCTGGGACAGGGGGCTGGAAACACCATATATTTT.

The V gene is TRBV6-1, the J gene TRBJ2-7; TRBD2 is a possible D gene (5 bases). Germline CDR1 reads MNHNS; CDR2 reads SASEGT. The CDR3 contains 12 residues. With 1 base removed from V and 7 bases from J, the gap between germline ends came to 8 bases. The CDR3, as DNA: TGTGCCAGCAGTGAAGAGCGGACTGAGCAGTACTTC. It yields the protein CASSEERTEQYF.

This chain links TRBV5-1 with TRBJ2-1; 8 nucleotides align to TRBD1. J gave up 5 bases and V 0 bases, and 4 bases lay outside the gene matches. Germline loops: CDR1 SGHRS, CDR2 YFSETQ. This CDR3 has 15 amino acids. CDR3 nucleotides: TGCGCCAGCAGCTTGGCAGGACAGGGAGACAATGAGCAGTTCTTC. Protein product: CASSLAGQGDNEQFF.

In nucleotides, the CDR3 is TGTGCCAGCAGCCCGCGGAGATCCGGGACAGCTTACTACGAGCAGTACTTC. This gives the protein CASSPRRSGTAYYEQYF. This chain joins TRBV9 and TRBJ2-7; TRBD1 agrees at 7 bases. Trimming removed 4 bases from V and 3 bases from J; junction bases left unmatched: 16. This CDR3 region has 17 residues. Germline V gene lookup returns CDR1 SGDLS and CDR2 YYNGEE.

This sequence joins TRBV5-5 and TRBJ1-1; D call uncertain. The CDR3 totals 13 residues. Trimming left V 4 bases short and J 1 base short, with 8 bases between. The V gene's germline CDR1 is SGHKS and CDR2 YYEKEE (reference sequence). For the CDR3, the DNA is TGTGCCAGCAGCCACGGCCCGAACACTGAAGCTTTCTTT. This translates into CASSHGPNTEAFF. The variable domain in full, with the rest retrieved from reference TRBV5-5 and TRBJ1-1, is DAGVTQSPTHLIKTRGQQVTLRCSPISGHKSVSWYQQVLGQGPQFIFQYYEKEERGRGNFPDRFSARQFPNYSSELNVNALLLGDSALYLCASSHGPNTEAFFGQGTRLTVV.

V and J are TRBV2 and TRBJ1-6; tentatively, D is TRBD1 (6 bases). The V and J ends lost 5 bases and 9 bases respectively, with 8 bases between them. Germline-derived CDR1 and CDR2 are SNHLY and FYNNEI. This CDR3 is built from 12 residues. CDR3: CASSRTVSPLHF. The CDR3 DNA sequence: TGTGCCAGCAGTAGGACAGTTTCACCCCTCCACTTT.

The J gene is TRBJ1-1, the V gene TRBV6-4; tentative D call: TRBD1 (5 bases). There are 15 residues in the CDR3. V lost 0 bases and J 5 bases, leaving 13 bases between the germline ends. Germline assignment: CDR1 MRHNA and CDR2 SNTAGT. In DNA form, the CDR3 reads TGTGCCAGCAGTGACTCTCCAGGGCGGGGGACTGAAGCTTTCTTT. It translates to CASSDSPGRGTEAFF.

The V and J genes are TRBV28 and TRBJ1-1; tentatively, D is TRBD1 (5 bases). Germline V CDR1 and CDR2: MDHEN, SYDVKM. The CDR3 is 14 residues long. V gave up 2 bases and J gave up 1 base, with 8 bases separating them. This CDR3 reads CASSLGTANTEAFF. CDR3 DNA: TGTGCCAGCAGTTTAGGGACGGCGAACACTGAAGCTTTCTTT.

The V gene is TRBV5-1, the J gene TRBJ2-1, with 9 bases matching TRBD1. Trimming cost V 2 bases and J 5 bases; bases outside gene matches: 2. Germline CDR1 and CDR2: SGHRS and YFSETQ. There are 14 residues in the CDR3. For the CDR3, the DNA is TGCGCCAGCAGCTTACAGGGGGCACACAATGAGCAGTTCTTC. The encoded protein is CASSLQGAHNEQFF.

The genes are TRBV6-5 and TRBJ1-2; 12 nucleotides line up with TRBD1. Germline lookup yields CDR1 MNHEY and CDR2 SVGAGI. The CDR3 is made up of 16 amino acids. The V gene end was trimmed by 4 bases and the J gene end by 6 bases; junction bases not matched to a gene: 9. The CDR3 sequence: CASSSNPGTGGHGYTF. The CDR3 DNA sequence: TGTGCCAGCAGTTCAAACCCTGGGACAGGGGGCCATGGCTACACCTTC.

The J gene is TRBJ2-3, the V gene TRBV7-6; the match to TRBD2 covers 12 bases. The CDR3 runs to 16 residues. Per germline, CDR1 SGHVS and CDR2 FNYEAQ. The V gene end was trimmed by 5 bases and the J gene end by 2 bases; junction bases not matched to a gene: 5. The CDR3 loop is CASSPLAGGFTDTQYF. DNA for the CDR3: TGTGCCAGCAGCCCACTAGCGGGGGGATTCACAGATACGCAGTATTTT.

The chain combines TRBV7-3 with TRBJ1-1, with 7 bases matching TRBD1. Trimming removed 5 bases from V and 0 bases from J; junction bases left unmatched: 6. CDR3 length equals 15 residues. Germline V gives CDR1 SGHTA, CDR2 FQGTGA. CDR3 DNA sequence: TGTGCCAGCAGCCAGGGGGGGATGGTGAACACTGAAGCTTTCTTT. Translation: CASSQGGMVNTEAFF. Full variable domain (remainder filled in from reference TRBV7-3 and TRBJ1-1): GAGVSQTPSNKVTEKGKYVELRCDPISGHTALYWYRQSLGQGPEFLIYFQGTGAADDSGLPNDRFFAVRPEGSVSTLKIQRTERGDSAVYLCASSQGGMVNTEAFFGQGTRLTVV.

The chain joins TRBV5-1 to TRBJ2-7; no clear D. Germline CDR1 SGHRS, CDR2 YFSETQ. The CDR3 runs 14 residues. Trimming shortened V by 4 bases and J by 0 bases, and 11 bases separated the two germline ends. The DNA for the CDR3 is TGCGCCAGCAGCCTGGACCCTGCCTCCTACGAGCAGTACTTC. Translating gives CASSLDPASYEQYF.

This chain joins TRBV6-1 and TRBJ1-1, with D unclear. V was pared by 3 bases and J by 0 bases, with 11 bases between. Germline V lookup: CDR1 MNHNS, CDR2 SASEGT. CDR3 length: 15 residues. CDR3 protein: CASSEQSLMNTEAFF. The CDR3 nucleotides read TGTGCCAGCAGTGAGCAGAGCCTCATGAACACTGAAGCTTTCTTT.

The chain's CDR3 is CASSFGSQGTDTQYF. As DNA, the CDR3 is TGTGCCAGCAGTTTTGGGTCCCAGGGCACAGATACGCAGTATTTT. The V gene is TRBV27, the J gene TRBJ2-3; D unclear. V lost 3 bases to trimming and J lost 1 base, with 11 bases between them. Germline-derived CDR1 and CDR2 are MNHEY and SMNVEV (reference sequence). There are 15 residues in the CDR3.

In its sample, this clone was seen once. J is TRBJ1-1 and V is TRBV28, with D uncertain. The V gene lost 7 bases and the J gene lost 10 bases, with 16 bases spanning the gap. CDR1 is MDHEN, CDR2 SYDVKM, per germline. The CDR3 is 12 residues long. The CDR3 region is CASTDLSFGAFF. The CDR3 coding sequence is TGTGCCAGCACCGACTTGAGCTTTGGAGCTTTCTTT. Full variable domain (rest looked up from reference TRBV28 and TRBJ1-1): DVKVTQSSRYLVKRTGEKVFLECVQDMDHENMFWYRQDPGLGLRLIYFSYDVKMKEKGDIPEGYSVSREKKERFSLILESASTNQTSMYLCASTDLSFGAFFGQGTRLTVV.

V is TRBV18 and J is TRBJ2-2; D gene ambiguous. V was shortened by 6 bases and J by 6 bases, with 11 bases between the two germline ends. Germline V gives CDR1 KGHSH, CDR2 LQKENI. This CDR3 has 13 residues. The DNA of the CDR3 is TGTGCCAGCTCCGGGCCCTCGTCCGGGGAGCTGTTTTTT. It encodes CASSGPSSGELFF.